The 14 T cell receptor beta chains presented below share a single source sample, sequenced in a study of vaccination effects on CD4 cells after COVID-19. Using immunoSEQ multiplex PCR, the repertoire was profiled, and TCRdb retains in-frame clones only, with some absent. The repertoire includes approximately 9,800 clones, approximately 76% of them detected once, and roughly a tenth sits in the top ten. Their cognate antigens are unknown. CD4+ T cell isolation took place after 10 days of culture. BNT162b2 vaccine or mRNA-1273 vaccine was given to participants in two doses. The sample was CD4+ T cells from PBMCs cultured without peptide, taken after COVID-19 vaccination. These receptors originate from a human donor who received a COVID-19 vaccine.

The genes are TRBV27 and TRBJ2-3; tentatively, D is TRBD1 or TRBD2 (5 bases each). Looked up from germline, CDR1 is MNHEY and CDR2 is SMNVEV (reference sequence). The ends were cut back, 6 bases at V and 2 bases at J, with 12 bases in the middle. There are 14 residues in the CDR3. Here the CDR3 reads CASRLGGNTDTQYF. CDR3 in DNA: TGTGCCAGCAGGCTTGGGGGAAACACAGATACGCAGTATTTT.

This chain links TRBV7-2 with TRBJ1-1; the D gene is possibly TRBD1 (6 bases). The CDR3 sequence is 15 residues long. Deletions cut 5 bases from V and 0 bases from J, with 13 bases between. CDR1 and CDR2 (germline): SGHTA, FQGNSA. This CDR3 is CASSARQDLNTEAFF. DNA of the CDR3: TGTGCCAGCAGCGCCCGACAGGACTTGAACACTGAAGCTTTCTTT. Full variable domain (rest looked up from reference TRBV7-2 and TRBJ1-1): GAGVSQSPSNKVTEKGKDVELRCDPISGHTALYWYRQSLGQGLEFLIYFQGNSAPDKSGLPSDRFSAERTGGSVSTLTIQRTQQEDSAVYLCASSARQDLNTEAFFGQGTRLTVV.

Written as DNA, the CDR3 is TGTGCCAGCTCACCTTCTTTAGGGCCCCCAGGGATAGGGACTGAAGCTTTCTTT. It is translated as CASSPSLGPPGIGTEAFF. V usage is TRBV18 and J usage is TRBJ1-1, with D maybe TRBD1 (5 bases). The CDR3 extends over 18 amino acids. V was pared by 3 bases and J by 5 bases, with 25 bases between. CDR1 KGHSH and CDR2 LQKENI come from the germline V gene.

The genes are TRBV11-3 and TRBJ2-6; D tentatively reads TRBD1 or TRBD2 (6 bases each). Germline assignment: CDR1 SGHNT and CDR2 YENEEA. The CDR3 sequence is 15 residues long. With 5 bases removed from V and 1 base from J, the gap between germline ends came to 9 bases. The chain's CDR3 is CASSQGGSGANVLTF. The DNA of the CDR3 is TGTGCCAGCAGCCAAGGGGGGTCTGGGGCCAACGTCCTGACTTTC.

The gene calls are TRBV12-3 or TRBV12-4 and TRBJ2-5; D remains unclear. Trimming cost V 6 bases and J 2 bases, with 10 bases left between them. This CDR3 has 13 residues. CDR3 DNA: TGTGCCAGCAGCATACCCGGGCAAGAGACCCAGTACTTC. It encodes CASSIPGQETQYF.

The chain recombines TRBV7-9 with TRBJ1-1; 7 bases map to TRBD1. Germline V CDR1 and CDR2: SEHNR, FQNEAQ (reference sequence). The CDR3 has 17 amino acids. J was trimmed by 0 bases and V by 7 bases; bases with no gene match: 14. The CDR3 DNA is TGTGCCAGCAATAGGATCTATGACAGGGTCATGAACACTGAAGCTTTCTTT. It encodes CASNRIYDRVMNTEAFF.

The count of this clone is one. The chain employs TRBV6-2 or TRBV6-3 and TRBJ2-7; D may correspond to TRBD1 or TRBD2 (5 bases each). The germline V gene has CDR1 MNHEY and CDR2 SVGEGT. The CDR3 runs to 14 residues. V shed 4 bases and J shed 1 base, with 11 bases lying between them. CDR3 DNA sequence: TGTGCCAGCAGTTCCGGGACGTTGTCCTACGAGCAGTACTTC. Translated, it gives CASSSGTLSYEQYF.

The chain is built from TRBV5-1 and TRBJ1-6, with 7 positions matching TRBD1. Germline assignment: CDR1 SGHRS and CDR2 YFSETQ. V lost 5 bases and J lost 7; bases outside the gene matches: 3. This CDR3 region has 13 residues. The CDR3 region has the DNA TGCGCCAGCAGTCAGGGGGGGAATTCACCCCTCCACTTT. Encoded protein: CASSQGGNSPLHF.

The genes are TRBV6-5 and TRBJ1-3, with 10 bases fitting TRBD1. The CDR3 totals 15 residues. Germline V CDR1 and CDR2: MNHEY, SVGAGI. V trimming: 8 bases; J trimming: 0 bases; junction bases outside the gene matches: 4. The CDR3 region is CASGTGAFSGNTIYF. The CDR3 DNA sequence: TGTGCCAGCGGGACAGGGGCCTTCTCTGGAAACACCATATATTTT.

The rearrangement links TRBV5-1 to TRBJ1-4; TRBD1 is a possible D gene (5 bases). The CDR3 contains 12 residues. Per germline, CDR1 SGHRS and CDR2 YFSETQ. The V end lost 9 bases, the J end lost 3 bases, and 9 bases lay between the germline ends. The CDR3 loop is CATRQPNEKLFF. Written as DNA, the CDR3 is TGCGCCACTAGACAGCCTAATGAAAAACTGTTTTTT. The whole variable domain, remainder taken from reference TRBV5-1 and TRBJ1-4, is KAGVTQTPRYLIKTRGQQVTLSCSPISGHRSVSWYQQTPGQGLQFLFEYFSETQRNKGNFPGRFSGRQFSNSRSEMNVSTLELGDSALYLCATRQPNEKLFFGSGTQLSVL.

The chain recombines TRBV6-1 with TRBJ1-4; 7 nucleotides agree with TRBD1. The trim removed 6 bases at V and 8 bases at J, leaving 6 bases unmatched. This CDR3 comprises 13 residues. Per the germline V gene, CDR1 is MNHNS and CDR2 is SASEGT. As DNA, the CDR3 is TGTGCCAGCAGGCAGGACAGGCGCGAAAAACTGTTTTTT. It encodes CASRQDRREKLFF.

The chain's CDR3 is CASSPQTRTGGVYGYTF. The CDR3 DNA follows: TGTGCCAGCAGCCCCCAGACAAGGACAGGGGGCGTCTATGGCTACACCTTC. The chain recombines TRBV7-9 with TRBJ1-2; 11 nucleotides line up with TRBD1. The CDR3 sequence is 17 residues long. Germline CDR1 SEHNR, CDR2 FQNEAQ (reference sequence). J lost 4 bases, V lost 5 bases, and 12 bases had no gene match.

This clone has only one observation. The chain is built from TRBV2 and TRBJ1-1, with D possibly matching TRBD1 (5 bases). Trimming took 6 bases from V and 4 from J, leaving 15 bases between them. Germline assignment: CDR1 SNHLY and CDR2 FYNNEI. This CDR3 comprises 14 residues. The CDR3 DNA reads as TGTGCCAGCAGCGGGACTCGGGGGGGCACTGAAGCTTTCTTT. This gives the protein CASSGTRGGTEAFF.

This clone has more than one count but fewer than ten. The chain carries TRBV23-1 and TRBJ2-7; D remains ambiguous. TRBV23-1 is known as an ORF, though its function is uncertain. This CDR3 region has 14 residues. The V end lost 0 bases, the J end lost 2 bases, and 8 bases lay between the germline ends. This chain's CDR3 is CASSQSKPAYEQYF. The CDR3 DNA reads TGCGCCAGCAGTCAATCGAAGCCCGCCTACGAGCAGTACTTC.